Reported below is one TCR beta chain. As yet, its antigen is unknown. TCRdb processed the 5' RACE reads anew with MiXCR; each CDR3 protein has one entry. The sample records under 550,000 distinct CDR3 sequences, less than 25% being singletons. The sample originates from a study of T cells after yellow fever vaccination. Study-level findings and limits: Clones that expanded after primary vaccination mostly reappeared after the booster (96% CD4, 88% CD8). Of the clonotypes, a small share occurred in both CD4 and CD8 compartments.

This CDR3 region has 15 residues. CDR1 is MGHRA and CDR2 is YSYEKL in the germline V gene. Trimming shortened V by 1 base and J by 5 bases, and 12 bases separated the two germline ends. V usage is TRBV4-1 and J usage is TRBJ1-5; D gene ambiguous. This clonotype was sampled from a man aged 18 to 29 who received the YFV17D yellow fever vaccine. Sequenced material: PBMCs, taken roughly 23 days after the first yellow fever vaccination. CDR3 bases: TGCGCCAGCAGCCAAGGATTTGGTAGATATCAGCCCCAGCATTTT. It codes for CASSQGFGRYQPQHF.